This T cell receptor beta chain was captured in a study of blood T cell repertoires in COVID-19. The overall study: Samples came from the United States, Italy and Spain, spanning acute and convalescent COVID-19. From T cells, B-cell-depleted T cells, or PBMCs came the material, which was cDNA or gDNA.

V lost 1 base, J lost 3 bases, and 6 bases stayed unmatched. Germline V gene data show CDR1 as LGHDT and CDR2 as YNNKEL (reference sequence). The CDR3 length is 16 residues. Study processing details: Nucleated cell counts were estimated from reference gene primer amplification. The data were produced by immunoSEQ multiplex PCR, yet TCRdb's version contains in-frame clones alone and is incomplete. The D gene and trimming were derived from the DNA, and the V and J assignments and clone size from that table. The sample holds approximately 160,000 clones, around four fifths seen once. This TCR derives from an older man who had recovered from COVID-19. The material sequenced was peripheral blood. This chain connects TRBV3-1 (or the pseudogene TRBV3-2) to TRBJ2-3; 8 bases agree with TRBD2. The DNA for the CDR3 is TGTGCCAGCAGCCAAGGATTTAGCGGGGCAACAGATACGCAGTATTTT. Its translation is CASSQGFSGATDTQYF.